This T cell receptor beta chain was documented in a study of shared clonotypes between healthy human individuals. Assay: immunoSEQ multiplex PCR; the TCRdb copy retains only in-frame clones and omits some. The data show over 850,000 clones, more than 75% seen once. CDR1 is SGHRS, CDR2 YFSETQ, per germline. The CDR3 is 15 amino acids. Trimming took off 1 base at V and 6 bases at J, with 16 bases between the two ends. With regard to this clone: The antigen remains unidentified.

Study results and limitations: Generation probability values for non-shared clonotypes were lower than those for clonotypes shared by all four donors. In the sorted subsets, rarefaction showed sequencing was incomplete despite large depth.

The clonotype was recovered from a man aged 18 to 29 in good health. Some clones in this sample may be carry-over from other donors' samples. The sequenced material came from memory CD4+ T cells from PBMCs. Subset noted: CD45RA-negative fraction. This chain joins TRBV5-1 and TRBJ1-1, with D possibly TRBD1 on 6 matching bases. The CDR3 DNA follows: TGCGCCAGCAGCTTGTGGGGGCCCCGTGAGGCTGAAGCTTTCTTT. Encoded protein: CASSLWGPREAEAFF. Full variable domain (rest looked up from reference TRBV5-1 and TRBJ1-1): KAGVTQTPRYLIKTRGQQVTLSCSPISGHRSVSWYQQTPGQGLQFLFEYFSETQRNKGNFPGRFSGRQFSNSRSEMNVSTLELGDSALYLCASSLWGPREAEAFFGQGTRLTVV.